A selection of T cell receptor beta chains follows, all from one sample in a study of blood T cell repertoires in COVID-19. Clones were sequenced by immunoSEQ multiplex PCR, and TCRdb holds only the in-frame ones, with some missing. This table has 150,000 to 200,000 clones, roughly 85% appearing once. The sequencing sample was made of peripheral blood. These TCRs come from a woman in her 30s with acute or convalescent COVID-19. Each CDR3 is given with its conserved first and last residue. Fields, in order: J gene, CDR3 length, V gene, CDR3 protein.

J: TRBJ1-4; length: 13; V: TRBV10-3; CDR3: CAISSGRDEKLFF
J: TRBJ2-3; length: 15; V: TRBV6-4; CDR3: CASSDRAGGTDTQYF
J: TRBJ2-1; length: 14; V: TRBV7-9; CDR3: CASSLTGALRGQFF
J: TRBJ2-5; length: 12; V: TRBV29-1; CDR3: CSVPGGRETQYF
J: TRBJ2-3; length: 13; V: TRBV7-2; CDR3: CASSLSLVNTQYF
J: TRBJ1-2; length: 18; V: TRBV3-1/TRBV3-2; CDR3: CASSQDKRRQGPYYGYTF
J: TRBJ1-4; length: 15; V: TRBV11-1; CDR3: CASSRDLSVNEKLFF
J: TRBJ2-7; length: 14; V: TRBV6-2/TRBV6-3; CDR3: CASSWGLASYEQYF
J: TRBJ2-1; length: 15; V: TRBV28; CDR3: CASSVAAPILGEQFF
J: TRBJ2-5; length: 15; V: TRBV10-1; CDR3: CASSRGRGGIETQYF
J: TRBJ1-6; length: 17; V: TRBV27; CDR3: CASRSNRGSSYNSPLHF
J: TRBJ2-7; length: 14; V: TRBV6-2/TRBV6-3; CDR3: CASSHQGSGNEQYF
J: TRBJ2-3; length: 12; V: TRBV5-1; CDR3: CASSSGGGSQYF
J: TRBJ1-1; length: 19; V: TRBV7-9; CDR3: CASSFTPWDSLGGSTEAFF
J: TRBJ1-5; length: 13; V: TRBV19; CDR3: CASSILGNQPQHF
J: TRBJ1-2; length: 13; V: TRBV28; CDR3: CASSQAGPYGYTF
J: TRBJ2-3; length: 15; V: TRBV13; CDR3: CASSFTGQGTHTQYF
J: TRBJ2-1; length: 16; V: TRBV6-5; CDR3: CASSYAPTGVYNEQFF
J: TRBJ1-1; length: 15; V: TRBV19; CDR3: CASSRETGEWTEAFF
J: TRBJ2-2; length: 13; V: TRBV29-1; CDR3: CSVEVRGTGELFF
J: TRBJ1-3; length: 18; V: TRBV2; CDR3: CASSKTGTHANSGNTIYF
J: TRBJ1-1; length: 14; V: TRBV5-1; CDR3: CASSLPGQGLGAFF
J: TRBJ2-1; length: 15; V: TRBV7-2; CDR3: CASSLVGGVYNEQFF
J: TRBJ2-7; length: 13; V: TRBV19; CDR3: CASGQGRVAEQYF
J: TRBJ1-3; length: 15; V: TRBV3-1/TRBV3-2; CDR3: CASSQLTGGRDTIYF
J: TRBJ2-7; length: 16; V: TRBV7-5; CDR3: CARSSDTGTGIAGQYF
J: TRBJ2-7; length: 14; V: TRBV6-5; CDR3: CASRRTSDSYEQYF
J: TRBJ2-7; length: 11; V: TRBV6-2/TRBV6-3; CDR3: CASSLLYEQYF
J: TRBJ2-1; length: 16; V: TRBV5-6; CDR3: CASSPGLASSYNEQFF
J: TRBJ2-2; length: 12; V: TRBV9; CDR3: CACGDGTGELFF
J: TRBJ1-1; length: 12; V: TRBV24-1; CDR3: CATSEKGDEAFF
J: TRBJ2-5; length: 15; V: TRBV13; CDR3: CASSSRPQGLKTQYF
J: TRBJ2-1; length: 14; V: TRBV19; CDR3: CASSSATAYNEQFF
J: TRBJ2-1; length: 16; V: TRBV28; CDR3: CASSLGLAGEGVEQFF
J: TRBJ2-1; length: 14; V: TRBV6-5; CDR3: CASSYSGLANEQFF
J: TRBJ2-7; length: 18; V: TRBV7-8; CDR3: CASSLMGFDVGGPYEQYF
J: TRBJ1-5; length: 15; V: TRBV5-1; CDR3: CASSPSGTGYEPQHF
J: TRBJ2-1; length: 12; V: TRBV11-2; CDR3: CASSFSVNEQFF
J: TRBJ2-1; length: 16; V: TRBV24-1; CDR3: CATSDLRTGPYNEQFF
J: TRBJ2-7; length: 13; V: TRBV15; CDR3: CATSRGGGRYVYF
J: TRBJ1-2; length: 12; V: TRBV2; CDR3: CASSDQGYGYTF
J: TRBJ2-7; length: 16; V: TRBV19; CDR3: CASSITGQGEGYEQYF
J: TRBJ2-7; length: 15; V: TRBV28; CDR3: CASSFLPGLAPEQYF
J: TRBJ1-2; length: 14; V: TRBV7-2; CDR3: CASSPPGRHYGYTF
J: TRBJ2-2; length: 17; V: TRBV24-1; CDR3: CATSDGQATRDTGELFF
J: TRBJ1-1; length: 15; V: TRBV28; CDR3: CASSFPQGMNTEAFF
J: TRBJ1-1; length: 12; V: TRBV10-3; CDR3: CAISDRVTEAFF
J: TRBJ1-2; length: 16; V: TRBV3-1/TRBV3-2; CDR3: CASSQDAGRLSVGYTF
J: TRBJ1-2; length: 14; V: TRBV9; CDR3: CASSERTGGFGYTF